The clone carrying this TCR beta chain was seen a handful of times. As yet, its antigen is unknown. The sample comes from a study of early stage breast cancer tumors. Notes on the study in general: In about 85% of the 16 patients, blood comparison separated tumor from normal breast. Tumors had roughly 2.4-fold higher T cell density and higher clonality than adjacent normal breast tissue.

Each sample had two DNA replicates, approximately 0.52 ug blood or about 1.4 ug tissue. The protocol was immunoSEQ multiplex PCR, while the TCRdb copy is restricted to in-frame clones and leaves out a portion. The sample holds approximately 50,000 clones, about 74% seen once. Between the trimmed V and J ends, which lost 4 bases and 3 bases, there was a span of 10 bases. The CDR3 length is 13 residues. CDR1 and CDR2 from the germline V gene are SGHTA and FQGNSA. The chain employs TRBV7-2 and TRBJ2-7; no clear D. The receptor was derived from a young adult with breast cancer. The sequenced material came from blood. In DNA form, the CDR3 reads TGTGCCAGCAGCTCGTTCCGGCTCTACGAGCAGTACTTC. Amino acid sequence: CASSSFRLYEQYF.